A selection of T cell receptor beta chains follows, all from one sample in a study of cytomegalovirus exposure and HLA in healthy donors. Here immunoSEQ multiplex PCR was the method, and the copy in TCRdb shows in-frame clones only, minus some. Among about 180,000 clones, just under 85% were seen once, and the ten largest hold under 5%. The sequencing sample was made of PBMCs. The receptors stem from a girl aged 10 to 17 in good health and CMV-seropositive. Both conserved end residues are part of each CDR3. The D gene is left open where the match is weak. Not every row has a clone size; where given, it reads once, few, many or a size class.

v_call	j_call	clone_size	d_call	cdr3_nt	cdr3_aa
TRBV12-5	TRBJ1-2	.	.	TGTGCTAGTGGTTTTTCGTTCGGAGGGGAGAAGAACTATGGCTACACCTTC	CASGFSFGGEKNYGYTF
TRBV19	TRBJ1-1	.	.	TGTGCCAGTAGTATATTGCCAGGAATGAACACTGAAGCTTTCTTT	CASSILPGMNTEAFF
TRBV4-1	TRBJ1-1	.	TRBD1	TGCGCCAGCAGCTTCCGACAGGGTGAGACTGAAGCTTTCTTT	CASSFRQGETEAFF
TRBV7-2	TRBJ2-1	few	.	TGTGCCAGCAGCTGGGGGGGCGGGGGCCACAATGAGCAGTTCTTC	CASSWGGGGHNEQFF
TRBV5-1	TRBJ2-2	.	.	TGCGCCAGCTCCCACGGGGCCGGGGAGCTGTTTTTT	CASSHGAGELFF
TRBV4-1	TRBJ2-7	.	.	TGCGCCAGCAGCCAAGTTTTCTCACTCCCCGGCGAGCAGTACTTC	CASSQVFSLPGEQYF
TRBV12-5	TRBJ2-1	.	TRBD2	TGTGCTAGCAAACTCGCGGGGGGCGGGTTCTACAATGAGCAGTTCTTC	CASKLAGGGFYNEQFF
TRBV9	TRBJ2-5	.	.	TGTGCCAGCAGCCAACCAACAGCCAGCGGGTTTAAAGAGACCCAGTACTTC	CASSQPTASGFKETQYF
TRBV5-4	TRBJ2-7	.	.	TGTGCCAGCAGCTCGGGGGTTACCTACGAGCAGTACTTC	CASSSGVTYEQYF
TRBV28	TRBJ1-6	.	TRBD1	TGTGCCAGCAGTTTACTTGACAGGGACTTTGGACCCCTCCACTTT	CASSLLDRDFGPLHF
TRBV6-1	TRBJ2-3	.	TRBD1	TGTGCCAGCAAGATGGGACAGGGTTCAGATACGCAGTATTTT	CASKMGQGSDTQYF
TRBV27	TRBJ1-2	.	TRBD1	TGTGCCAGCAGTTTCAAGACAGGGGCTAACTATGGCTACACCTTC	CASSFKTGANYGYTF
TRBV11-2	TRBJ2-6	once	.	TGTGCCAGCAGCAAGACAGGCATTCCTGGGGCCAACGTCCTGACTTTC	CASSKTGIPGANVLTF
TRBV25-1	TRBJ1-1	few	.	TGTGCCAGCACGGGTGATAGGGGACAGAACACTGAAGCTTTCTTT	CASTGDRGQNTEAFF
TRBV6-1	TRBJ1-4	.	.	TGTGCCAGCAGTGACCACGGGGGACGTGAAAAACTGTTTTTT	CASSDHGGREKLFF
TRBV4-1	TRBJ1-2	.	TRBD1	TGCGCCAGCACCCGCCCAGGGGGGAAGGGTGGCTACACCTTC	CASTRPGGKGGYTF
TRBV11-3	TRBJ2-7	.	.	TGTGCCAGCAGCCCTGGGGGCAGTACGGGGTACGAGCAGTACTTC	CASSPGGSTGYEQYF
TRBV6-5	TRBJ1-4	.	.	TGTGCCAGCAGTTACTCGCCAGGGGATGTTGAAAAACTGTTTTTT	CASSYSPGDVEKLFF
TRBV21-1	TRBJ2-6	.	.	TGTGCCAGCAGCCCGGACAGGGGAGTGGCTGGGGCCAACGTCCTGACTTTC	CASSPDRGVAGANVLTF
TRBV19	TRBJ1-2	few	.	TGTGCCAGTAAAATCGGGGGCTACACCTTC	CASKIGGYTF
TRBV27	TRBJ2-7	.	.	TGTGCCAGCAGTTTATTCTCGGGATTTTACGAGCAGTACTTC	CASSLFSGFYEQYF
TRBV6-5	TRBJ2-7	once	.	TGTGCCAGCAAAATGGGGGGGCCCCCCTACGAGCAGTACTTC	CASKMGGPPYEQYF
TRBV6-4	TRBJ1-2	.	TRBD1	TGTGCCAGCAGCCTGGACAGGATCTATGGCTACACCTTC	CASSLDRIYGYTF
TRBV7-2	TRBJ1-2	few	TRBD1	TGTGCCAGCAGCTTAGCTCCCCCGACAGGGAATCTTCTCGGCGGCTACACCTTC	CASSLAPPTGNLLGGYTF
TRBV2	TRBJ2-3	.	TRBD1	TGTGCCAGCAGTGAAGGGGGACAGGGGAGCACAGATACGCAGTATTTT	CASSEGGQGSTDTQYF
TRBV9	TRBJ2-7	.	TRBD2	TGTGCCAGCAGCGTAGGATCCGGGGGGGCCTCGGGCTCCTACGAGCAGTACTTC	CASSVGSGGASGSYEQYF
TRBV5-6	TRBJ1-2	.	.	TGTGCCAGCAGCGCCCTGGGGGGTTTTGACGGCTACACCTTC	CASSALGGFDGYTF
TRBV4-1	TRBJ1-1	.	.	TGCGCCAGCAGCCAAGATTCGGTGACAGTTAACACTGAAGCTTTCTTT	CASSQDSVTVNTEAFF
TRBV5-6	TRBJ2-5	.	TRBD2	TGTGCCAGCAGCTTGACTAGCGGGGGACAAGAGACCCAGTACTTC	CASSLTSGGQETQYF
TRBV9	TRBJ2-7	.	.	TGTGCCAGCAGCGAGACAGGTGGTTCACGGGACGAGCAGTACTTC	CASSETGGSRDEQYF
TRBV19	TRBJ2-7	.	.	TGTGCCAGTAGTATCAGGGGCCGATTGTACGAGCAGTACTTC	CASSIRGRLYEQYF
TRBV13	TRBJ1-1	.	TRBD1	TGTGCCAGCGGAGAAGGGAGACAGGGGAAAGCTTTCTTT	CASGEGRQGKAFF
TRBV2	TRBJ1-2	.	.	TGTGCCAGCAGTGATCGGGACCCTCGGGAGACTGGCTACACCTTC	CASSDRDPRETGYTF
TRBV19	TRBJ2-7	.	.	TGTGCCAGTAGGCGGGGACAGTCAAGCTCCTACGAGCAGTACTTC	CASRRGQSSSYEQYF
TRBV14	TRBJ1-1	.	.	TGTGCCAGCAGCCAAGATGTAAGGGGAGCTTTCTTT	CASSQDVRGAFF
TRBV7-9	TRBJ2-5	.	.	TGTGCCACGTGGTCCCGAGACCAAGAGACCCAGTACTTC	CATWSRDQETQYF
TRBV5-1	TRBJ2-1	.	.	TGCGCCAGCAGCCCGGTCGGGTACAATGAGCAGTTCTTC	CASSPVGYNEQFF
TRBV29-1	TRBJ1-1	.	TRBD1	TGCAGCGTTGAAGAAGAAGACAGGGTTGGTGCTTTCTTT	CSVEEEDRVGAFF
TRBV6-1	TRBJ2-7	.	.	TGTGCCAGCAGTGAGCCGTACGAGCAGTACTTC	CASSEPYEQYF
TRBV7-9	TRBJ1-4	.	.	TGTGCCACCACGGGGGGGGGTGAAAAACTGTTTTTT	CATTGGGEKLFF
TRBV2	TRBJ2-7	.	TRBD2	TGTGCCAGCAGTGAAGGGGGAGGGTTCGATTATTCTCCCTACGAGCAGTACTTC	CASSEGGGFDYSPYEQYF
TRBV9	TRBJ1-3	.	.	TGTGCCAGCAGCGTAGTAGGGGCGGTGGACACCATATATTTT	CASSVVGAVDTIYF
TRBV11-2	TRBJ2-5	.	TRBD1	TGTGCCAGCAGGACAGGGTACCAAGAGACCCAGTACTTC	CASRTGYQETQYF
TRBV28	TRBJ1-1	.	.	TGTGCCAGCGGATTTCCCCCACCAGGGCTGGTGAACACTGAAGCTTTCTTT	CASGFPPPGLVNTEAFF